This is a list of T cell receptor beta chains from one sample in a study of blood T cell repertoires in COVID-19. Measured with immunoSEQ multiplex PCR; TCRdb has only the in-frame clones, and not every one. The table includes tens of thousands of clones, roughly 88% detected once. Sequenced: peripheral blood. These receptors originate from a woman aged 80 or older with active or convalescent COVID-19. CDR3s include the opening cysteine and the closing phenylalanine or tryptophan. The D gene is left open where the match is weak. Expanded clones are given a class, and other clones once, few, many or no size at all.

v_call,j_call,d_call,clone_size,cdr3_aa,cdr3_nt
TRBV5-1,TRBJ2-3,.,.,CASAPNLPEPDTQYF,TGCGCCAGCGCCCCGAACCTACCCGAACCAGATACGCAGTATTTT
TRBV7-2,TRBJ2-1,TRBD2,few,CASSLEAGRDEQFF,TGTGCCAGCAGCTTAGAAGCGGGACGTGATGAGCAGTTCTTC
TRBV19,TRBJ2-5,.,.,CASSIGGRAGETQYF,TGTGCCAGTAGTATAGGAGGCAGGGCAGGGGAGACCCAGTACTTC
TRBV4-2,TRBJ2-5,.,.,CASSHGQHQETQYF,TGTGCCAGCAGCCATGGACAACACCAAGAGACCCAGTACTTC
TRBV19,TRBJ2-5,TRBD2,.,CASSPYPSGGLQETQYF,TGTGCCAGTAGTCCCTATCCTAGCGGGGGGCTCCAAGAGACCCAGTACTTC
TRBV9,TRBJ2-5,.,.,CASSAQGNGEETQYF,TGTGCCAGCAGCGCCCAGGGGAATGGAGAAGAGACCCAGTACTTC
TRBV19,TRBJ1-2,TRBD1,.,CATRTGQDYGYTF,TGTGCCACAAGGACAGGGCAGGACTATGGCTACACCTTC
TRBV9,TRBJ1-1,.,.,CASSVAEGRSEAFF,TGTGCCAGCAGCGTAGCGGAGGGGAGGTCTGAAGCTTTCTTT
TRBV25-1,TRBJ1-2,TRBD1,.,CASSELGADRAGNGYTF,TGTGCCAGCAGTGAATTGGGAGCGGACAGGGCAGGTAATGGCTACACCTTC
TRBV4-2,TRBJ2-1,.,.,CASSQRGGSGLYNEQFF,TGTGCCAGCAGCCAACGTGGGGGCAGCGGTCTATACAATGAGCAGTTCTTC
TRBV5-4,TRBJ1-3,.,.,CASSSVLSGNTIYF,TGTGCCAGCAGCTCCGTCCTCTCTGGAAACACCATATATTTT
TRBV5-1,TRBJ2-3,.,.,CASSLDTGDTQYF,TGCGCCAGCAGCTTGGATACCGGGGATACGCAGTATTTT
TRBV7-3,TRBJ2-2,.,once,CASSIRGTGELFF,TGTGCCAGCAGCATTAGGGGGACCGGGGAGCTGTTTTTT
TRBV7-2,TRBJ2-6,TRBD1,.,CASRRTGGSGANVLTF,TGTGCCAGCAGAAGGACAGGGGGCTCTGGGGCCAACGTCCTGACTTTC
TRBV12-3/TRBV12-4,TRBJ2-7,.,.,CASSFQGEQYF,TGTGCCAGCAGTTTTCAGGGCGAGCAGTACTTC
TRBV20-1,TRBJ1-5,TRBD1,.,CSASLQGLSNQPQHF,TGCAGTGCTAGTCTACAGGGGCTGAGCAATCAGCCCCAGCATTTT
TRBV5-1,TRBJ2-2,TRBD2,.,CATSPGLALTGELFF,TGCGCTACCTCCCCGGGACTAGCGTTAACCGGGGAGCTGTTTTTT
TRBV10-3,TRBJ2-3,TRBD2,.,CAIATGGGGPSTDTQYF,TGTGCCATAGCAACCGGGGGCGGGGGGCCTAGCACAGATACGCAGTATTTT
TRBV19,TRBJ2-5,.,few,CASSTTGQETQYF,TGTGCCAGTAGTACGACAGGACAAGAGACCCAGTACTTC
TRBV18,TRBJ1-6,.,.,CASSPLSFNSPLHF,TGTGCCAGCTCACCACTATCTTTTAATTCACCCCTCCACTTT
TRBV6-2/TRBV6-3,TRBJ2-7,TRBD1,.,CASSLRGQGVSYEQYF,TGTGCCAGCAGTCTCCGGGGACAGGGGGTCTCCTACGAGCAGTACTTC
TRBV18,TRBJ2-2,TRBD2,.,CASSPRLAGSAGELFF,TGTGCCAGCTCACCAAGACTAGCGGGGTCAGCCGGGGAGCTGTTTTTT
TRBV19,TRBJ1-5,.,.,CASSLREANQPQHF,TGTGCCAGTAGTCTAAGGGAGGCCAATCAGCCCCAGCATTTT
TRBV5-1,TRBJ2-1,TRBD2,.,CASSRTSGRGEQFF,TGCGCCAGCAGCCGGACTAGCGGGAGAGGTGAGCAGTTCTTC
TRBV7-2,TRBJ1-2,.,once,CASSFDTNYGYTF,TGTGCCAGCAGTTTCGACACTAACTATGGCTACACCTTC
TRBV18,TRBJ1-2,.,.,CASSPPSQDHGYTF,TGTGCCAGCTCACCACCGTCACAGGATCATGGCTACACCTTC
TRBV9,TRBJ2-1,TRBD1,.,CASSVGDRGAGNEQFF,TGTGCCAGCAGCGTCGGAGACAGGGGCGCCGGCAATGAGCAGTTCTTC
TRBV18,TRBJ1-4,.,.,CASSPPLAGQTATNEKLFF,TGTGCCAGCTCACCACCCCTCGCCGGACAGACTGCAACTAATGAAAAACTGTTTTTT
TRBV7-9,TRBJ1-6,.,once,CASSQGQGGNSPLHF,TGTGCCAGCAGCCAAGGGCAGGGAGGTAATTCACCCCTCCACTTT
TRBV29-1,TRBJ1-2,.,.,CSVTSGLPPGGYTF,TGCAGCGTCACCTCGGGACTGCCCCCGGGGGGCTACACCTTC
TRBV12-5,TRBJ1-6,.,once,CASAGGPTNSPLHF,TGTGCTAGTGCGGGCGGGCCCACAAATTCACCCCTCCACTTT
TRBV20-1,TRBJ1-1,.,.,CSARRGSEAFF,TGCAGTGCTAGGAGAGGCTCGGAAGCTTTCTTT
TRBV6-5,TRBJ1-1,.,.,CASTRTLTEAFF,TGTGCCAGCACCCGCACTCTTACTGAAGCTTTCTTT
TRBV6-2/TRBV6-3,TRBJ1-5,TRBD1,.,CASSIRDRGPYQPQHF,TGTGCCAGCAGCATCCGCGACAGGGGGCCGTATCAGCCCCAGCATTTT
TRBV7-8,TRBJ1-1,.,.,CASSWANSPEAFF,TGTGCCAGCAGTTGGGCAAACAGCCCTGAAGCTTTCTTT